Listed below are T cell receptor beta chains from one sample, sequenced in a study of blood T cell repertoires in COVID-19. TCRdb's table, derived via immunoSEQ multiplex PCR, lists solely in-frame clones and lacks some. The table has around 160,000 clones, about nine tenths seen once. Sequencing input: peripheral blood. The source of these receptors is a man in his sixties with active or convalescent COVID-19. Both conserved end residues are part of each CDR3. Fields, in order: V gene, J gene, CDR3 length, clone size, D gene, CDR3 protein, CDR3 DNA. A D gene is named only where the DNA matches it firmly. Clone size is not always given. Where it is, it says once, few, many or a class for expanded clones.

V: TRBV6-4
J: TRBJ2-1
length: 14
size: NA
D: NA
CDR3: CASSKLQGHNEQFF
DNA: TGTGCCAGCAGCAAACTACAGGGACACAATGAGCAGTTCTTC

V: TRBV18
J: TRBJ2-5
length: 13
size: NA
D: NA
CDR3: CASSPPSQETQYF
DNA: TGTGCCAGCTCACCACCCAGCCAAGAGACCCAGTACTTC

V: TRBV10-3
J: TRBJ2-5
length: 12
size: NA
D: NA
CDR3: CAISQGGETQYF
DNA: TGTGCCATCAGTCAAGGAGGAGAGACCCAGTACTTC

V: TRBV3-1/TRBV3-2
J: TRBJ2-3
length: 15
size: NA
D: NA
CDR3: CASSPRGGGPDTQYF
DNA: TGTGCCAGCAGCCCCCGTGGGGGGGGCCCAGATACGCAGTATTTT

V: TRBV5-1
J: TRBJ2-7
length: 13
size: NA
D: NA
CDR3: CASSLQGSYEQYF
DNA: TGCGCCAGCAGCTTACAGGGTTCCTACGAGCAGTACTTC

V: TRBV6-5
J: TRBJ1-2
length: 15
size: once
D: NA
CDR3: CASSYSGASNYGYTF
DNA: TGTGCCAGCAGTTACTCGGGGGCAAGTAACTATGGCTACACCTTC

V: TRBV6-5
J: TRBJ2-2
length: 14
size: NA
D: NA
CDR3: CASYEGANTGELFF
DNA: TGTGCCAGCTATGAGGGGGCGAACACCGGGGAGCTGTTTTTT

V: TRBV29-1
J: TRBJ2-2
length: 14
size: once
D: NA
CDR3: CSVAGQVSTGELFF
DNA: TGCAGCGTTGCAGGGCAGGTTTCCACCGGGGAGCTGTTTTTT

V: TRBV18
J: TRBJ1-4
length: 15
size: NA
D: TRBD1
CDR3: CASSPPLQGNEKLFF
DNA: TGTGCCAGCTCACCACCACTACAGGGGAATGAAAAACTGTTTTTT

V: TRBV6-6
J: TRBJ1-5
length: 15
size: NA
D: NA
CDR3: CASSSDSLSNQPQHF
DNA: TGTGCCAGCAGTTCGGACAGCTTGAGCAATCAGCCCCAGCATTTT

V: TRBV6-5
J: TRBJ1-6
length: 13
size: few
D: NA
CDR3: CASRTGSNSPLHF
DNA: TGTGCCAGCAGGACGGGGTCTAATTCACCCCTCCACTTT

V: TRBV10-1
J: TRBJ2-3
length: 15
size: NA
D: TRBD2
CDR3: CASSDSGRESDTQYF
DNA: TGCGCCAGCAGTGATAGCGGGAGGGAATCAGATACGCAGTATTTT

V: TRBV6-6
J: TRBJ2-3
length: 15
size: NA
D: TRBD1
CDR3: CASSTPDRGRDTQYF
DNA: TGTGCCAGCAGTACCCCGGACAGGGGGAGGGATACGCAGTATTTT

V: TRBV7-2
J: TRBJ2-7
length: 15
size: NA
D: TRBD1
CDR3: CASSSQGAGTYEQYF
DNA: TGTGCCAGCAGCTCTCAGGGGGCGGGTACCTACGAGCAGTACTTC

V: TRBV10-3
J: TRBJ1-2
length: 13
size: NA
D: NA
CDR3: CAISISILAVHTF
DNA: TGTGCCATCAGTATATCGATCTTGGCGGTACACACCTTC

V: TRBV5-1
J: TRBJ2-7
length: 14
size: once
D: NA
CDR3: CASARGPDHYEQYF
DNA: TGCGCCAGCGCCCGAGGGCCAGACCATTACGAGCAGTACTTC

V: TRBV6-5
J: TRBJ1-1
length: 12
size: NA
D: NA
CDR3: CASSTGDLEAFF
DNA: TGTGCCAGCAGCACGGGGGACTTAGAGGCTTTCTTT

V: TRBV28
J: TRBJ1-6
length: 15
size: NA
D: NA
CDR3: CATAGESSYNSPLHF
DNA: TGTGCCACCGCGGGAGAAAGCTCCTATAATTCACCCCTCCACTTT

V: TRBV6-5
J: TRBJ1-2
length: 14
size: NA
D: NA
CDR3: CASSYSRQSYGYTF
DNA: TGTGCCAGCAGTTACTCGAGACAGTCCTATGGCTACACCTTC

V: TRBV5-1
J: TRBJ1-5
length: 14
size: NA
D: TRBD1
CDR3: CASSTGDSNQPQHF
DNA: TGCGCCAGCAGCACAGGGGATAGCAATCAGCCCCAGCATTTT

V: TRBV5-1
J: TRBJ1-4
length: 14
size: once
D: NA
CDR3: CASSSGQNNEKLFF
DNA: TGCGCCAGCAGCTCCGGACAGAATAATGAAAAACTGTTTTTT

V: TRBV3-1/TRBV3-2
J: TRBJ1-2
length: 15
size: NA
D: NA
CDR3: CASSQRPQTNYGYTF
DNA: TGTGCCAGCAGCCAACGCCCACAGACTAACTATGGCTACACCTTC

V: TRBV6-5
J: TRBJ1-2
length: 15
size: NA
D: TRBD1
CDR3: CASSLPGQRLYGYTF
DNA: TGTGCCAGCAGTCTCCCGGGACAGAGGCTCTATGGCTACACCTTC

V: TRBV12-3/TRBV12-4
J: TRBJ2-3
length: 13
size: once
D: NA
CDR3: CASSWQGPDTQYF
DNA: TGTGCCAGCAGTTGGCAGGGGCCAGATACGCAGTATTTT

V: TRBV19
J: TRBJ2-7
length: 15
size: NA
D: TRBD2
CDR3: CASSIQLAGSYEQYF
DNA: TGTGCCAGTAGTATACAACTAGCGGGGTCCTACGAGCAGTACTTC

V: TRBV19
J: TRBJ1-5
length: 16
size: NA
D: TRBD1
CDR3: CASSLLQGASNQPQHF
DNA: TGTGCCAGTAGTTTACTACAGGGGGCGAGCAATCAGCCCCAGCATTTT

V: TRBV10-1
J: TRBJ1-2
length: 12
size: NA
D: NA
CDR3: CASTQNNYGYTF
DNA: TGCGCCAGCACACAGAACAACTATGGCTACACCTTC

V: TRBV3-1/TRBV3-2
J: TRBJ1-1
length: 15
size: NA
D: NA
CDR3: CASSQASGANTEAFF
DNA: TGTGCCAGCAGCCAAGCGTCAGGGGCGAACACTGAAGCTTTCTTT

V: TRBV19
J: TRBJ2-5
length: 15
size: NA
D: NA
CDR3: CASSIDRQGRETQYF
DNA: TGTGCCAGTAGTATAGATCGTCAGGGGCGAGAGACCCAGTACTTC

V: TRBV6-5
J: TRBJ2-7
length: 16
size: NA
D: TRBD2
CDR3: CASSSLLAGVPYEQYF
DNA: TGTGCCAGCAGTTCCCTCCTAGCGGGAGTCCCCTACGAGCAGTACTTC

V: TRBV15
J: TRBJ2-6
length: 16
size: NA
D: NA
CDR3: CATSRDPSSGANVLTF
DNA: TGTGCCACCAGCAGAGATCCGAGCTCTGGGGCCAACGTCCTGACTTTC